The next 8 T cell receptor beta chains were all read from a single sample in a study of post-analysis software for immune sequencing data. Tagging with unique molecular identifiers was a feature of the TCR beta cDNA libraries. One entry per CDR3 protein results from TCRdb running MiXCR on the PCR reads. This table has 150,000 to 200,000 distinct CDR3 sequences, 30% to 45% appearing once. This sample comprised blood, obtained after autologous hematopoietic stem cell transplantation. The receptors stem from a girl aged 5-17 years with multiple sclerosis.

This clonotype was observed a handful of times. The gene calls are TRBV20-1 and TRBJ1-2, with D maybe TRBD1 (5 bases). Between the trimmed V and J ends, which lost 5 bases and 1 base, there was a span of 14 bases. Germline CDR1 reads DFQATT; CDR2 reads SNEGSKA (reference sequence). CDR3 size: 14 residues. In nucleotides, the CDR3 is TGCAGTGCTTCTGGGGACGGTTATAACTATGGCTACACCTTC. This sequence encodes CSASGDGYNYGYTF.

The CDR3 here is CASTSGLAGASEQYF. The CDR3 DNA reads TGTGCCAGCACAAGCGGACTAGCGGGAGCATCCGAGCAGTACTTC. The V call is TRBV28, the J call TRBJ2-5; 13 nucleotides match TRBD2. The DNA end lines up better with TRBJ2-7; the J call may be wrong. The CDR3 length is 15 residues. CDR1 and CDR2 from the germline V gene are MDHEN and SYDVKM.

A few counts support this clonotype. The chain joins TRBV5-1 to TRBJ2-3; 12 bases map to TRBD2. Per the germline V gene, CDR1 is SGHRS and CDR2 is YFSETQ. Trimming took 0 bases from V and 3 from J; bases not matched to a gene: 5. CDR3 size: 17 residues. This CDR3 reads CASSLAPTSGGTDTQYF. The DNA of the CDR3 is TGCGCCAGCAGCTTGGCCCCAACTAGCGGGGGGACAGATACGCAGTATTTT.

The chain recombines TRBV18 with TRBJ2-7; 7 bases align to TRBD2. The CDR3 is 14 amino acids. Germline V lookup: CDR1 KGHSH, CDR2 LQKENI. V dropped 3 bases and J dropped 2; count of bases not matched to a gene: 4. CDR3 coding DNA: TGTGCCAGCTCACCGGCGGGAGTTGCCTACGAGCAGTACTTC. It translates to CASSPAGVAYEQYF.

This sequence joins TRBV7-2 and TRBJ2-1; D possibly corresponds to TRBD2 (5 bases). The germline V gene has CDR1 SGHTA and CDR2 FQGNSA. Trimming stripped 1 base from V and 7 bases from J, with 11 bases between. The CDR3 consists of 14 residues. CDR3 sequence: CASSLDGVGNEQFF. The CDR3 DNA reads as TGTGCCAGCAGCTTAGACGGGGTGGGGAATGAGCAGTTCTTC.

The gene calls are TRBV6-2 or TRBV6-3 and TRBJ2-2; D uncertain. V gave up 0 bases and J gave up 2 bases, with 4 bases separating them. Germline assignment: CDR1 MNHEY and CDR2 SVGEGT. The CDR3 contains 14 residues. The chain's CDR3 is CASSYSRNTGELFF. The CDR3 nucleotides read TGTGCCAGCAGTTACTCACGAAACACCGGGGAGCTGTTTTTT.

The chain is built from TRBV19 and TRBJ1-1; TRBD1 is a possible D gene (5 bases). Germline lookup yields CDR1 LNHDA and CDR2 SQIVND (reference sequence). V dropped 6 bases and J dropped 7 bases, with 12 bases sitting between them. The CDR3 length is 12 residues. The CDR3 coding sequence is TGTGCCAGTAGGGAGTGGGGGGGTGAAGCTTTCTTT. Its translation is CASREWGGEAFF.

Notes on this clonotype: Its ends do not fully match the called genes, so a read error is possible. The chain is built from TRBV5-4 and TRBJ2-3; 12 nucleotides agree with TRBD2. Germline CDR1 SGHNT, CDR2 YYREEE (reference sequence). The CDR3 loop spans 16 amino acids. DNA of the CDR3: TGTGCCAGCAGCTTGGCTAGCGGGAGGGGCACAGATACGCGGTATTTT. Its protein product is CASSLASGRGTDTRYF. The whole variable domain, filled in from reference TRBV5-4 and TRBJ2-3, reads ETGVTQSPTHLIKTRGQQVTLRCSSQSGHNTVSWYQQALGQGPQFIFQYYREEENGRGNFPPRFSGLQFPNYSSELNVNALELDDSALYLCASSLASGRGTDTRYFGPGTRLTVL.